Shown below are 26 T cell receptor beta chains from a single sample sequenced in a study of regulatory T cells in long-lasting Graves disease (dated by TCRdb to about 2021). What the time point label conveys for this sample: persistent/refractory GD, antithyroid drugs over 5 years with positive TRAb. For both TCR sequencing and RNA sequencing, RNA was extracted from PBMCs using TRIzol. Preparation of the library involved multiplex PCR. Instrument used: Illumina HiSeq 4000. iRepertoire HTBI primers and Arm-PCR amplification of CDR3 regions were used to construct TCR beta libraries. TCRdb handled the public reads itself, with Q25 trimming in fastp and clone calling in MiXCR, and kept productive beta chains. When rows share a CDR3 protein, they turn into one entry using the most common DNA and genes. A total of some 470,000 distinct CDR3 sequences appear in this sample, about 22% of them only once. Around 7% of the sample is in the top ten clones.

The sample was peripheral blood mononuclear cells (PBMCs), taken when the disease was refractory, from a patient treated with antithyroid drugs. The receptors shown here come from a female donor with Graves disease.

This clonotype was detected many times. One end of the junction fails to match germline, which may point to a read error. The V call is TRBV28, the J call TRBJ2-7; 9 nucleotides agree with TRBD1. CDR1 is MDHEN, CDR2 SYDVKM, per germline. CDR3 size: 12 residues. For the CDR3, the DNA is TGTGCCAGCAGTCCCCCGGGACAGGGCGGTTATTTC. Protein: CASSPPGQGGYF.

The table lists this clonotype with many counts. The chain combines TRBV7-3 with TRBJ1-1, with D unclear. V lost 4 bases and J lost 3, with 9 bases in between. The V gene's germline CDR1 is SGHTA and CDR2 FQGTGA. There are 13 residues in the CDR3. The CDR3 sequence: CASSSALHTEAFF. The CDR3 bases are TGTGCCAGCAGCTCCGCCCTCCACACTGAAGCTTTCTTT.

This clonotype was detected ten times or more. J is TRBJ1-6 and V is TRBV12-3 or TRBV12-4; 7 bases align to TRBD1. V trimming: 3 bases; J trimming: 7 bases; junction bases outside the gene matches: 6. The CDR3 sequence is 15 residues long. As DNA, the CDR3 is TGTGCCAGCAGTTTGACGACAGGGAAAAATTCACCCCTCCACTTT. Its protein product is CASSLTTGKNSPLHF.

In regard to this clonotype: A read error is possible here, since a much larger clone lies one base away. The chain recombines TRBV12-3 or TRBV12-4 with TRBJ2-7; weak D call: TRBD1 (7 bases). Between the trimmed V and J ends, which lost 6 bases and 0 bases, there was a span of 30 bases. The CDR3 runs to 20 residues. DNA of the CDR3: TGTGCCAGCAGCCGACCTGCGGGACAGAACCCGCCCCCGAGCTCCTACGAGCAGTACTTC. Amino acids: CASSRPAGQNPPPSSYEQYF.

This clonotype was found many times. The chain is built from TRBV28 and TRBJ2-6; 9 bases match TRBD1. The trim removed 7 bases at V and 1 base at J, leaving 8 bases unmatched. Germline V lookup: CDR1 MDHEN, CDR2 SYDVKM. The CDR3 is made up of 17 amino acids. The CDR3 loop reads CASTTGQGLSGANVLTF. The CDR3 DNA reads TGTGCCAGCACCACGGGACAGGGCCTGTCTGGGGCCAACGTCCTGACTTTC.

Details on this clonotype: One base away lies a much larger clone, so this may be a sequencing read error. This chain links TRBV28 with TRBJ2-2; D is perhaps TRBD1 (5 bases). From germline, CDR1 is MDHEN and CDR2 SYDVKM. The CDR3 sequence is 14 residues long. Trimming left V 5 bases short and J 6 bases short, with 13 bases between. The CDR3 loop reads CASSPTGSPGELFF. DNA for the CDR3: TGTGCCAGCAGTCCCACAGGTTCGCCCGGGGAGCTGTTTTTT.

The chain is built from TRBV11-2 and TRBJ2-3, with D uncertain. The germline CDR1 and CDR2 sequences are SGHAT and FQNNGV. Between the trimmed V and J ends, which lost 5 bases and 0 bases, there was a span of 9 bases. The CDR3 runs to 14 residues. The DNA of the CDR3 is TGTGCCAGCAGCGGATCCATGAGCACAGATACGCAGTATTTT. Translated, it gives CASSGSMSTDTQYF.

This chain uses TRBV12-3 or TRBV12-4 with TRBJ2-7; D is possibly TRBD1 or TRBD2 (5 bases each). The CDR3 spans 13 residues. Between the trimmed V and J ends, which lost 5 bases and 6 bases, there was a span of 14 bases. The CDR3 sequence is CASSRHLGVEQYF. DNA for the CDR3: TGTGCCAGCAGTAGACATTTGGGGGTCGAGCAGTACTTC.

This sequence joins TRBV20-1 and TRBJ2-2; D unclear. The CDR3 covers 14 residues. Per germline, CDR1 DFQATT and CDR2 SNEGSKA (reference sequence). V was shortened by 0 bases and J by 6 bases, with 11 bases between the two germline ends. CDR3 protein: CSARDEVQPGELFF. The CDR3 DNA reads TGCAGTGCTAGAGATGAGGTTCAACCCGGGGAGCTGTTTTTT.

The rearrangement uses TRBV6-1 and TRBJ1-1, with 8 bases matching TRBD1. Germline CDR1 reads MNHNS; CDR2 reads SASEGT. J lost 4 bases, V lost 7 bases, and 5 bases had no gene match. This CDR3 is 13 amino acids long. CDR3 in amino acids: CASTGQGATEAFF. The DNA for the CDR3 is TGTGCCAGCACTGGGCAGGGGGCCACTGAAGCTTTCTTT.

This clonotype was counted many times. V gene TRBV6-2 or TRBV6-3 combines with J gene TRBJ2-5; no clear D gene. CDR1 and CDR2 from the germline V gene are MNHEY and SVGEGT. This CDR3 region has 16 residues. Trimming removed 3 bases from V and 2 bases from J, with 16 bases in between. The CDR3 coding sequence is TGTGCCAGCAGTTATAGCCCCGGGCGGAGACAAGAGACCCAGTACTTC. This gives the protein CASSYSPGRRQETQYF.

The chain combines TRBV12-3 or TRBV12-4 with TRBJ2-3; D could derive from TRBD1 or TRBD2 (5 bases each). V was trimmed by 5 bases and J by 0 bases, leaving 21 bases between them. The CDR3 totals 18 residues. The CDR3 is CASSSGQGLTPSTDTQYF. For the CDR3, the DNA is TGTGCCAGCAGTAGCGGACAAGGCTTGACTCCGAGCACAGATACGCAGTATTTT.

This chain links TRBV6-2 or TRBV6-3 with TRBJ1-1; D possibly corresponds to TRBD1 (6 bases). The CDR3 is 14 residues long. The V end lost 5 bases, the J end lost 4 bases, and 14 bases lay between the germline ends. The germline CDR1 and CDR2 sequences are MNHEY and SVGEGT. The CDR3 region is CASSQDSMSTEAFF. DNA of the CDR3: TGTGCCAGCAGTCAGGACAGTATGTCCACTGAAGCTTTCTTT.

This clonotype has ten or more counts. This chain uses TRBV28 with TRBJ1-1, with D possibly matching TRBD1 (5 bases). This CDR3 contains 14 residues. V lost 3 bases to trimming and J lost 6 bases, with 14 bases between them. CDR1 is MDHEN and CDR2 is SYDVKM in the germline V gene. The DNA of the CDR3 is TGTGCCAGCAGTTTTTACGAGACAGTACCTGAAGCTTTCTTT. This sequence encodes CASSFYETVPEAFF.

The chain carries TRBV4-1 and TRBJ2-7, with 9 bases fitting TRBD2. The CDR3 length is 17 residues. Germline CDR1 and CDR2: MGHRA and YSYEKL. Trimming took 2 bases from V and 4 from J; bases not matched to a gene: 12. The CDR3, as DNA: TGCGCCAGCAGCCAATACACCGGGACTAGCAATGATTACGAGCAGTACTTC. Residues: CASSQYTGTSNDYEQYF.

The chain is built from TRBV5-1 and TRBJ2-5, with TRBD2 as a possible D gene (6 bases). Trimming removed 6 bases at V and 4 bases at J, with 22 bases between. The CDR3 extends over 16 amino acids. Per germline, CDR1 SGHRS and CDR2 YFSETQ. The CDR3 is CASTLPSGRGGETQYF. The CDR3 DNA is TGCGCCAGCACCCTCCCGTCGGGGCGGGGAGGAGAGACCCAGTACTTC.

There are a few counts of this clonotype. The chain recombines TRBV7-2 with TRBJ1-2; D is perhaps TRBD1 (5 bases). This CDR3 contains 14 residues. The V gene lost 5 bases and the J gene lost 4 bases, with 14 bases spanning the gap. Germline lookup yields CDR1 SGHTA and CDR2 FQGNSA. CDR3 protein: CASSPRGSFYGYTF. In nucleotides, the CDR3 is TGTGCCAGCAGCCCCCGGGGGAGCTTCTATGGCTACACCTTC.

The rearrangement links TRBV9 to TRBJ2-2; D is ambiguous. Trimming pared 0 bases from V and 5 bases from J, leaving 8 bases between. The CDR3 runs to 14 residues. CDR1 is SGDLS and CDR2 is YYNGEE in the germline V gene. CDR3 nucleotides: TGTGCCAGCAGCGTAGCTCACAGTACCGGGGAGCTGTTTTTT. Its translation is CASSVAHSTGELFF.

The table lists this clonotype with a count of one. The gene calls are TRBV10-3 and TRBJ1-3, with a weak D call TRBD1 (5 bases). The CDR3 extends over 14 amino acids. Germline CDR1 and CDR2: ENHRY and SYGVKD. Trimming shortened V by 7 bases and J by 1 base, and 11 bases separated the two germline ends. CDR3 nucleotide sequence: TGTGCCATCACTCATGGGGGGTCTGGAAACACCATATATTTT. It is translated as CAITHGGSGNTIYF.

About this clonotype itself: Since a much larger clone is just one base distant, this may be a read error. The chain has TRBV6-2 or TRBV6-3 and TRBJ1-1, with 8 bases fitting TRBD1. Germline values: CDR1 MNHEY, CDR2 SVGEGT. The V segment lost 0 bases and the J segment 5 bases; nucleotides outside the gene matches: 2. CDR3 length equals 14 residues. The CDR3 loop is CASSYSTGETEAFF. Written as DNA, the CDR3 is TGTGCCAGCAGTTACTCGACAGGGGAAACTGAAGCTTTCTTT.

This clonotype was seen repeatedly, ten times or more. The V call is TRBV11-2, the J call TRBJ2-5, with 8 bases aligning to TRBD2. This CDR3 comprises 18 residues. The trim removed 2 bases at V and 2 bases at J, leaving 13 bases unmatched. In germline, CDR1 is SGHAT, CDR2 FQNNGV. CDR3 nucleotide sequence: TGTGCCAGCAGCTTACCTCCGGGGGGGGCGGGTTGGCAAGAGACCCAGTACTTC. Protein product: CASSLPPGGAGWQETQYF.

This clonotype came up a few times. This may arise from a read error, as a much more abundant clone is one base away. The CDR3 region is CASSSGTGEREQYF. Here the CDR3 DNA reads TGTGCCAGCAGTTCCGGGACAGGGGAGAGAGAGCAGTACTTC. V and J are TRBV24-1 and TRBJ2-7; 10 bases match TRBD1. The CDR3 has 14 amino acids. The V gene's germline CDR1 is KGHDR and CDR2 SFDVKD.

The CDR3 spells CASSPKPLLAGGVGEQYF. Here the CDR3 DNA reads TGTGCCAGCAGCCCGAAACCACTTTTAGCGGGAGGTGTAGGCGAGCAGTACTTC. The V and J genes are TRBV7-2 and TRBJ2-7; 10 bases line up with TRBD2. V was clipped by 5 bases and J by 6 bases; unmatched bases: 19. This CDR3 has 18 residues. Germline V gene lookup returns CDR1 SGHTA and CDR2 FQGNSA.

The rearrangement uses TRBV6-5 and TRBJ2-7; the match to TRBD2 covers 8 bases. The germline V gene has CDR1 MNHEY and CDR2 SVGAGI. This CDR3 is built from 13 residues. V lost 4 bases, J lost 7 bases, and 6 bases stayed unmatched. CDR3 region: CASSSGGLGEQYF. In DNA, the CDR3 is TGTGCCAGCAGTTCGGGGGGGCTAGGGGAGCAGTACTTC.

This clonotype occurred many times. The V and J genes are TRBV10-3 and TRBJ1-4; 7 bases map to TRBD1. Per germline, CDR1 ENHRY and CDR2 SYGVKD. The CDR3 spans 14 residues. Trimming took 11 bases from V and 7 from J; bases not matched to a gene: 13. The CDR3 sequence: CASNTGVVGEKLFF. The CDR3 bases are TGTGCCTCAAATACAGGGGTGGTTGGTGAAAAACTGTTTTTT.

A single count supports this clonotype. CDR3 sequence: CASSVPRGRGTDTQYF. CDR3 nucleotides: TGTGCCAGCAGTGTCCCTAGGGGACGGGGGACAGATACGCAGTATTTT. The J gene is TRBJ2-3, the V gene TRBV28; tentatively, D is TRBD2 (6 bases). Per germline, CDR1 MDHEN and CDR2 SYDVKM. Trimming pared 5 bases from V and 3 bases from J, leaving 18 bases between. This CDR3 contains 16 residues. Full variable domain (outside the CDR3, taken from reference TRBV28 and TRBJ2-3): DVKVTQSSRYLVKRTGEKVFLECVQDMDHENMFWYRQDPGLGLRLIYFSYDVKMKEKGDIPEGYSVSREKKERFSLILESASTNQTSMYLCASSVPRGRGTDTQYFGPGTRLTVL.